This is a list of T cell receptor beta chains from one sample in a study of blood T cells in healthy people across ages. Each CDR3 protein gets one entry after TCRdb re-called the 5' RACE reads with MiXCR. The sample has around 850,000 distinct CDR3 sequences, under 40% seen once. The material sequenced was blood. The receptors stem from a man younger than 30 in good health. Each CDR3 is given without its conserved first and last residue.

TRBV2,TRBJ2-3,ASNGPFTDTQY
TRBV3-1,TRBJ1-4,ASSQDPGSVKKLF
TRBV5-1,TRBJ2-1,ASSPQGGVGYNEQF
TRBV16,TRBJ1-5,ASSQYRGQGQPQH
TRBV3-1,TRBJ1-1,ASSQDRGCTEAF
TRBV29-1,TRBJ2-3,SGQTSTDTQY
TRBV28,TRBJ2-5,ASSLYGTPMADQY
TRBV12-3/TRBV12-4,TRBJ2-1,ASSFAGGEETQF
TRBV4-1,TRBJ1-5,ASSPGQINQPQH
TRBV20-1,TRBJ1-1,SAREATGPSNTEAF
TRBV5-4,TRBJ2-3,ASSLPTPSTDTQY
TRBV4-1,TRBJ2-1,ASSQVQWEGHEQF
TRBV5-1,TRBJ2-6,ASSLGGVGSGANVLT
TRBV10-3,TRBJ2-2,AITPSGTGGTGELF
TRBV24-1,TRBJ2-1,ATSARGGDEQF
TRBV7-2,TRBJ2-7,ASSSTYRGGLGEQY
TRBV12-3/TRBV12-4,TRBJ1-1,ASRVDSQNTEAF
TRBV9,TRBJ1-2,ASSVEPGKFYGYT
TRBV20-1,TRBJ1-2,SASELGPPT
TRBV4-3,TRBJ2-4,ASSQETWGIQY
TRBV7-2,TRBJ2-2,ASSLGPSGGTGELF
TRBV7-7,TRBJ2-1,ASSFDQGDEQF
TRBV2,TRBJ2-1,ACSVQRASSYNEQF
TRBV7-9,TRBJ2-1,ASSLTIAGGRGEQF
TRBV12-3/TRBV12-4,TRBJ2-2,ASSLAQGATGELF
TRBV28,TRBJ1-2,ASSFFGQGARGHT
TRBV6-5,TRBJ2-6,ASISSGANVLT
TRBV7-2,TRBJ2-7,ASSLMDTYNEQY
TRBV5-1,TRBJ2-4,ASSLVVSEAKNIQY
TRBV4-3,TRBJ2-7,ASSREQGALEQY
TRBV5-8,TRBJ1-6,ASSLPKQGRASPLH
TRBV13,TRBJ1-2,ASSLEGLSDYGYT
TRBV20-1,TRBJ2-7,SARAIGQVYEQY
TRBV28,TRBJ1-4,ASSLWGTTNEKLF
TRBV30,TRBJ2-2,AWQGLTNTGELF
TRBV7-9,TRBJ1-5,ASSLGWDRNQPQH
TRBV27,TRBJ2-2,ASARPRGYTGELF
TRBV7-8,TRBJ2-6,ASSKSRGPGVNVLT
TRBV7-9,TRBJ2-3,ASSPSQLTGGGVRDTQY
TRBV6-1,TRBJ1-2,ASTPTVNYGYT
TRBV5-5,TRBJ1-4,ASSLTEPNEKLF
TRBV2,TRBJ1-6,ASSTTGSSYNSPLH
TRBV12-3/TRBV12-4,TRBJ2-5,ASSFNRGETQY
TRBV4-3,TRBJ2-7,ASSQAPYNEQY
TRBV20-1,TRBJ2-7,SANPGSVYEQY
TRBV10-3,TRBJ2-2,AIKRQGPGELF
TRBV18,TRBJ1-4,ASSPRSQGAQRKEKLF
TRBV12-3/TRBV12-4,TRBJ2-5,ASSPDSTYNEQY
TRBV13,TRBJ2-3,ASSVRDRGFGTDTQY
TRBV20-1,TRBJ1-1,SARLVNTEAF
TRBV18,TRBJ2-1,ASSPGGYGNEQF
TRBV20-1,TRBJ1-2,SGQGWEYGYT
TRBV27,.,ASSPDRGGYNEQY
TRBV7-2,TRBJ2-1,ASSLVSGSGSYNEQF
TRBV15,TRBJ1-3,ATSSTGLGNTIY
TRBV2,TRBJ2-1,ASRHARGNNEQF
TRBV9,TRBJ1-2,ASSGGTVLGYT
TRBV5-6,TRBJ2-1,ASSFLMYEQF
TRBV10-3,TRBJ2-7,AISGSLAGGYEQY
TRBV20-1,TRBJ1-4,SARPGQGEKLF